A selection of T cell receptor beta chains follows, all from one sample in a study of T-cell reconstitution after alpha-beta-depleted transplantation in children. TCRdb reanalysed the PCR reads using MiXCR and keeps one entry per CDR3 protein. This table has 700,000 or so distinct CDR3 sequences, around 13% appearing once. Sequenced material: PBMCs, taken before TCRalphabeta/CD19-depleted stem cell transplant. These receptors were taken from a girl aged 2-10 years with congenital amegakaryocytic thrombocytopenia, due to receive a stem cell transplant. The CDR3 runs from the conserved cysteine through the conserved F or W. A D gene is named only where the DNA matches it firmly. Clone size is stated in some rows and not others, as once, few, many or a class when expanded.

J gene: TRBJ2-2
clone size: .
V gene: TRBV7-9
CDR3 length: 14
D gene: .
CDR3 protein: CASSWTASVGELFF
CDR3 DNA: TGTGCCAGCAGCTGGACGGCCTCCGTCGGGGAGCTGTTTTTT

J gene: TRBJ2-1
clone size: many
V gene: TRBV5-1
CDR3 length: 14
D gene: .
CDR3 protein: CASSSGRLYNEQFF
CDR3 DNA: TGCGCCAGCAGCTCGGGACGGCTCTACAATGAGCAGTTCTTC

J gene: TRBJ1-2
clone size: .
V gene: TRBV12-3/TRBV12-4
CDR3 length: 16
D gene: .
CDR3 protein: CASIVGRNPDIDGYTF
CDR3 DNA: TGTGCCAGCATCGTAGGCCGTAACCCCGACATAGATGGCTACACCTTC

J gene: TRBJ2-4
clone size: many
V gene: TRBV7-2
CDR3 length: 16
D gene: .
CDR3 protein: CASSFWRGGAKNIQYF
CDR3 DNA: TGTGCCAGCAGCTTCTGGCGAGGTGGGGCCAAAAACATTCAGTACTTC

J gene: TRBJ2-1
clone size: many
V gene: TRBV29-1
CDR3 length: 19
D gene: TRBD2
CDR3 protein: CSVELAGTSGRSSYNEQFF
CDR3 DNA: TGCAGCGTTGAATTGGCCGGGACTAGCGGGAGGAGCTCCTACAATGAGCAGTTCTTC

J gene: TRBJ2-1
clone size: many
V gene: TRBV2
CDR3 length: 15
D gene: .
CDR3 protein: CASSDAGRNYNEQFF
CDR3 DNA: TGTGCCAGCAGTGATGCAGGTCGGAATTACAATGAGCAGTTCTTC

J gene: TRBJ2-3
clone size: many
V gene: TRBV5-1
CDR3 length: 14
D gene: .
CDR3 protein: CASSRQPSTDTQYF
CDR3 DNA: TGCGCCAGCAGCCGACAGCCTAGCACAGATACGCAGTATTTT

J gene: TRBJ1-1
clone size: many
V gene: TRBV29-1
CDR3 length: 11
D gene: .
CDR3 protein: CSVDGSTEAFF
CDR3 DNA: TGCAGCGTTGACGGCTCCACTGAAGCTTTCTTT

J gene: TRBJ2-1
clone size: many
V gene: TRBV5-1
CDR3 length: 18
D gene: TRBD2
CDR3 protein: CASSLDEKGLAAFSEQFF
CDR3 DNA: TGCGCCAGCAGCTTGGACGAGAAGGGACTAGCGGCCTTTAGTGAGCAGTTCTTC

J gene: TRBJ2-3
clone size: .
V gene: TRBV5-1
CDR3 length: 17
D gene: TRBD2
CDR3 protein: CASSLAVAGGKTDTQYF
CDR3 DNA: TGCGCCAGCAGCTTGGCGGTAGCGGGAGGTAAAACAGATACGCAGTATTTT

J gene: TRBJ2-5
clone size: many
V gene: TRBV15
CDR3 length: 15
D gene: .
CDR3 protein: CATSRENYREETQYF
CDR3 DNA: TGTGCCACCAGCAGAGAAAACTACAGGGAAGAGACCCAGTACTTC

J gene: TRBJ1-1
clone size: many
V gene: TRBV29-1
CDR3 length: 13
D gene: .
CDR3 protein: CSVEGTGRTEAFF
CDR3 DNA: TGCAGCGTTGAAGGTACAGGGCGGACTGAAGCTTTCTTT

J gene: TRBJ2-1
clone size: many
V gene: TRBV2
CDR3 length: 11
D gene: .
CDR3 protein: CASTDSGKPFF
CDR3 DNA: TGTGCCAGCACTGACTCGGGTAAACCGTTCTTC

J gene: TRBJ2-7
clone size: many
V gene: TRBV21-1
CDR3 length: 15
D gene: .
CDR3 protein: CASSKSLGPTYEQYF
CDR3 DNA: TGTGCCAGCAGCAAAAGCTTGGGGCCCACCTACGAGCAGTACTTC

J gene: TRBJ2-1
clone size: few
V gene: TRBV12-3/TRBV12-4
CDR3 length: 13
D gene: .
CDR3 protein: CASRPPGIGEQFF
CDR3 DNA: TGTGCCAGCAGGCCCCCGGGGATCGGTGAGCAGTTCTTC

J gene: TRBJ2-3
clone size: few
V gene: TRBV5-1
CDR3 length: 12
D gene: .
CDR3 protein: CASGISGDTQYF
CDR3 DNA: TGCGCCAGCGGGATTTCCGGGGATACGCAGTATTTT

J gene: TRBJ1-1
clone size: many
V gene: TRBV5-1
CDR3 length: 14
D gene: .
CDR3 protein: CASRNPARHTEAFF
CDR3 DNA: TGCGCCAGCAGGAACCCGGCAAGGCACACTGAAGCTTTCTTT

J gene: TRBJ2-1
clone size: many
V gene: TRBV5-1
CDR3 length: 15
D gene: TRBD2
CDR3 protein: CASNSIAGGNNEQFF
CDR3 DNA: TGCGCCAGCAACTCGATAGCGGGAGGAAACAATGAGCAGTTCTTC

J gene: TRBJ2-7
clone size: many
V gene: TRBV20-1
CDR3 length: 14
D gene: TRBD2
CDR3 protein: CSARETSGPYEQYF
CDR3 DNA: TGCAGTGCTAGAGAGACTAGCGGACCCTACGAGCAGTACTTC

J gene: TRBJ2-7
clone size: .
V gene: TRBV25-1
CDR3 length: 15
D gene: .
CDR3 protein: CASSETAGSFYEQYF
CDR3 DNA: TGTGCCAGCAGTGAAACGGCAGGGAGTTTCTACGAGCAGTACTTC

J gene: TRBJ2-7
clone size: many
V gene: TRBV20-1
CDR3 length: 13
D gene: TRBD2
CDR3 protein: CSARDGAGYEQYF
CDR3 DNA: TGCAGTGCTAGGGACGGAGCGGGATACGAGCAGTACTTC

J gene: TRBJ2-5
clone size: few
V gene: TRBV20-1
CDR3 length: 12
D gene: .
CDR3 protein: CSAYDTKETQYF
CDR3 DNA: TGCAGTGCGTATGATACGAAAGAGACCCAGTACTTC

J gene: TRBJ2-2
clone size: .
V gene: TRBV7-9
CDR3 length: 14
D gene: TRBD2
CDR3 protein: CASRQRGDTGELYF
CDR3 DNA: TGTGCCAGCAGACAGCGGGGCGACACCGGGGAGCTGTATTTT

J gene: TRBJ2-1
clone size: .
V gene: TRBV12-3/TRBV12-4
CDR3 length: 15
D gene: .
CDR3 protein: CASSAFGGTYNEQFF
CDR3 DNA: TGTGCCAGCAGCGCCTTTGGGGGCACCTACAATGAGCAGTTCTTC

J gene: TRBJ2-2
clone size: many
V gene: TRBV4-2
CDR3 length: 18
D gene: TRBD2
CDR3 protein: CASSQEYSVAGDFGELFF
CDR3 DNA: TGTGCCAGCAGCCAAGAGTACTCGGTCGCGGGAGATTTCGGGGAGCTGTTTTTT

J gene: TRBJ1-5
clone size: few
V gene: TRBV28
CDR3 length: 14
D gene: .
CDR3 protein: CASSPLGMHQPQHF
CDR3 DNA: TGTGCCAGCAGTCCCCTGGGCATGCATCAGCCCCAGCATTTT

J gene: TRBJ2-5
clone size: .
V gene: TRBV5-1
CDR3 length: 14
D gene: .
CDR3 protein: CASSLSGKQETQYF
CDR3 DNA: TGCGCCAGCAGCTTGTCCGGAAAACAAGAGACCCAGTACTTC

J gene: TRBJ2-4
clone size: .
V gene: TRBV20-1
CDR3 length: 15
D gene: .
CDR3 protein: CSAVPGEIAKNIQYF
CDR3 DNA: TGCAGTGCCGTTCCGGGGGAGATAGCCAAAAACATTCAGTACTTC

J gene: TRBJ2-3
clone size: .
V gene: TRBV29-1
CDR3 length: 15
D gene: TRBD1
CDR3 protein: CSVEQGVSHTDTQYF
CDR3 DNA: TGCAGCGTTGAACAGGGGGTAAGCCACACAGATACGCAGTATTTT

J gene: TRBJ2-3
clone size: many
V gene: TRBV6-2/TRBV6-3
CDR3 length: 15
D gene: .
CDR3 protein: CASTLGRGATDTQYF
CDR3 DNA: TGTGCCAGCACCCTCGGACGGGGAGCCACAGATACGCAGTATTTT

J gene: TRBJ1-5
clone size: .
V gene: TRBV21-1
CDR3 length: 17
D gene: .
CDR3 protein: CASSTTLREESNQPQHF
CDR3 DNA: TGTGCCAGCAGCACCACCCTTCGGGAGGAAAGCAATCAGCCCCAGCATTTT

J gene: TRBJ2-4
clone size: many
V gene: TRBV3-1
CDR3 length: 13
D gene: .
CDR3 protein: CASSQTGRNIQYF
CDR3 DNA: TGTGCCAGCAGCCAGACAGGGAGGAACATTCAGTACTTC

J gene: TRBJ2-2
clone size: many
V gene: TRBV5-1
CDR3 length: 15
D gene: TRBD1
CDR3 protein: CASSPGQGVDGELFF
CDR3 DNA: TGCGCCAGCAGCCCGGGACAGGGGGTTGACGGGGAGCTGTTTTTT

J gene: TRBJ2-3
clone size: .
V gene: TRBV12-3/TRBV12-4
CDR3 length: 13
D gene: .
CDR3 protein: CASSLASPVMQYF
CDR3 DNA: TGTGCCAGCAGTTTAGCTTCTCCGGTTATGCAGTATTTT

J gene: TRBJ2-7
clone size: few
V gene: TRBV20-1
CDR3 length: 13
D gene: .
CDR3 protein: CSPLRSGHYEQYF
CDR3 DNA: TGCAGTCCATTGCGCAGCGGGCACTACGAGCAGTACTTC

J gene: TRBJ2-7
clone size: .
V gene: TRBV7-2
CDR3 length: 12
D gene: TRBD2
CDR3 protein: CASVTSFYEQYF
CDR3 DNA: TGTGCCAGCGTGACTAGCTTCTACGAGCAGTACTTC

J gene: TRBJ2-1
clone size: .
V gene: TRBV3-2
CDR3 length: 17
D gene: .
CDR3 protein: CACSSVRLAGSYNEQFF
CDR3 DNA: TGTGCCTGCAGCTCTGTCCGACTAGCGGGCTCCTACAATGAGCAGTTCTTC

J gene: TRBJ2-5
clone size: many
V gene: TRBV29-1
CDR3 length: 17
D gene: TRBD2
CDR3 protein: CSVVYPGLAGLRETQYF
CDR3 DNA: TGCAGCGTGGTATATCCGGGACTAGCGGGATTAAGAGAGACCCAGTACTTC

J gene: TRBJ2-1
clone size: few
V gene: TRBV6-1
CDR3 length: 14
D gene: TRBD1
CDR3 protein: CASTAGTDYNEQFF
CDR3 DNA: TGTGCCAGCACCGCCGGGACAGACTACAATGAGCAGTTCTTC

J gene: TRBJ1-1
clone size: few
V gene: TRBV5-1
CDR3 length: 15
D gene: .
CDR3 protein: CASSFARGSNTEAFF
CDR3 DNA: TGCGCCAGCAGCTTTGCCCGGGGCTCGAACACTGAAGCTTTCTTT

J gene: TRBJ2-3
clone size: many
V gene: TRBV7-2
CDR3 length: 14
D gene: .
CDR3 protein: CASSLTWLRDTQYF
CDR3 DNA: TGTGCCAGCAGCTTAACTTGGCTACGCGATACGCAGTATTTT

J gene: TRBJ2-2
clone size: few
V gene: TRBV20-1
CDR3 length: 13
D gene: .
CDR3 protein: CSARVGGSGELFF
CDR3 DNA: TGCAGTGCTAGAGTAGGAGGATCCGGGGAGCTGTTTTTT

J gene: TRBJ1-6
clone size: few
V gene: TRBV4-2
CDR3 length: 16
D gene: .
CDR3 protein: CASSPLRTGMKSPLHF
CDR3 DNA: TGTGCCAGCAGCCCCCTCCGCACAGGGATGAAATCACCCCTCCACTTT

J gene: TRBJ1-2
clone size: .
V gene: TRBV29-1
CDR3 length: 14
D gene: TRBD1
CDR3 protein: CSVDGTGRAYGYTF
CDR3 DNA: TGCAGCGTTGATGGGACAGGGAGGGCCTATGGCTACACCTTC

J gene: TRBJ2-7
clone size: many
V gene: TRBV28
CDR3 length: 16
D gene: .
CDR3 protein: CASTPGGTASSYEQYF
CDR3 DNA: TGTGCCAGCACCCCAGGAGGGACAGCGAGCTCCTACGAGCAGTACTTC